Given below is one T cell receptor beta chain in context. The sample is drawn from a study of OX40 agonist ivuxolimab in advanced cancers. Study background: Ivuxolimab, which is an agonistic anti-OX40 (CD134) antibody, was administered to the patients. Three patients showed partial responses: one hepatocellular carcinoma and two cutaneous melanoma cases. Participants averaged 60 years of age (range roughly 23 to 80) and were roughly 80% male. The study enrolled dose-escalation patients with hepatocellular carcinoma, melanoma, renal cell or head and neck cancer.

The table came from immunoSEQ multiplex PCR; TCRdb's copy has only in-frame clones and leaves some out. The sample has 43,000 or so clones, roughly three quarters seen once. The sequences come from CD4+ or CD8+ T cells sorted from blood, collected in a trial of the OX40 agonist ivuxolimab. The clonotype was recovered from an adult with an advanced solid tumor such as melanoma, head and neck, liver or kidney cancer.

Here the CDR3 DNA reads TGTGCCAGCAGGTCCGGGACAGGGGGCTCCTACAATGAGCAGTTCTTC. Amino acid sequence: CASRSGTGGSYNEQFF. V usage is TRBV28 and J usage is TRBJ2-1, with 11 bases fitting TRBD1. The CDR3 has 16 amino acids. Germline values: CDR1 MDHEN, CDR2 SYDVKM. Trimming took 6 bases from V and 0 from J; bases not matched to a gene: 4.